This TCR beta chain was sequenced for a study of shared clonotypes between healthy human individuals. Study background: The study enrolled a couple of women and a few men aged 18 to 49.

The study's findings and limits: For naive CD4 cells, approximately 4.7% of clonotypes were shared across a handful of donors. The sampled material consisted only of blood, and tissue repertoires are likely to differ.

Sequencing was performed with immunoSEQ multiplex PCR; in TCRdb, only in-frame clones are kept and a portion is missing. The table lists roughly 1.5 million clones, around 98% of them singletons. A remark on this clone: The antigen is unknown.

The CDR3 is 14 amino acids. Material: naive CD4+ T cells sorted from blood. Described subset: CD45RA+ positively selected. This TCR was sampled from a man aged 30 to 39 in good health. J is TRBJ2-1 and V is TRBV21-1; TRBD1 is the table's D call, not checked against the DNA. TRBV21-1 is shown as a pseudogene. Here the CDR3 DNA reads TGTGCCAGCAGCAACAGGGTTGCTTACAATGAGCAGTTCTTC. Translated: CASSNRVAYNEQFF.